A single sample gave rise to the 2 T cell receptor beta chains below, sequenced in a study of T cell changes during pregnancy in multiple sclerosis. The method was immunoSEQ multiplex PCR; TCRdb's version includes in-frame clones alone and lacks a portion of them. The sample lists about 42,000 clones, approximately 92% occurring once. This sample comprised CD4+ T cells from peripheral blood mononuclear cells, obtained after pregnancy. Source of these receptors: a female donor in good health, enrolled as a control in a pregnancy study.

This clone was recorded once. This chain connects TRBV19 to TRBJ2-7; tentative D call: TRBD1 (6 bases). Germline CDR1 and CDR2: LNHDA and SQIVND (reference sequence). The V and J ends lost 7 bases and 2 bases respectively, with 21 bases between them. CDR3 size: 16 residues. Here the CDR3 DNA reads TGTGCCAGTATCGCCAACAGGGAAGTTGGGACCTACGAGCAGTACTTC. It codes for CASIANREVGTYEQYF. Drawing the rest from reference TRBV19 and TRBJ2-7, the complete variable domain is DGGITQSPKYLFRKEGQNVTLSCEQNLNHDAMYWYRQDPGQGLRLIYYSQIVNDFQKGDIAEGYSVSREKKESFPLTVTSAQKNPTAFYLCASIANREVGTYEQYFGPGTRLTVT.

The J gene is TRBJ1-4, the V gene TRBV16, with 8 bases that match TRBD1. J was trimmed by 4 bases and V by 3 bases; bases with no gene match: 7. The CDR3 has 16 residues. Germline V gene lookup returns CDR1 KGHSY and CDR2 FQNENV. The CDR3 nucleotides are TGTGCCAGCAGCCAGGGGACAGGTGGATTTAATGAAAAACTGTTTTTT. Translating gives CASSQGTGGFNEKLFF.